This T cell receptor (beta chain) was sequenced for a study of response to subunit inactivated influenza vaccine. Via MiXCR, TCRdb re-called the RT-PCR reads, giving one row per CDR3 protein. The data contain 500,000 to 650,000 distinct CDR3 sequences, around 8% of them seen just once; the ten biggest clones take up approximately 12%. This clonotype was seen ten or more times. The antigen is not known. Study findings and constraints: Authors suggested each seasonal influenza vaccination recruits few new T cells.

The germline V gene has CDR1 MDHEN and CDR2 SYDVKM. This CDR3 comprises 14 residues. The V segment lost 4 bases and the J segment 7 bases; nucleotides outside the gene matches: 5. V is TRBV28 and J is TRBJ1-4, with 8 bases matching TRBD1. The source of this sequence is a man between 45 and 75 years old who received an inactivated influenza vaccine. The sample here was PBMCs from blood, taken roughly 24 months after vaccination. The CDR3, as DNA: TGTGCCAGCAGTTCACTCGACAGGGGTGAAAAACTGTTTTTT. Translated, it gives CASSSLDRGEKLFF.